Listed below are T cell receptor beta chains from one sample, sequenced in a study of control samples from healthy donors and cancer patients. Only in-frame clones appear in the TCRdb table, and some are missing; sequencing was by immunoSEQ multiplex PCR. The data contain approximately 150,000 clones, about 93% of them seen just once; the ten biggest clones take up 0.68%. Sequencing used blood. Source of these receptors: a woman in her twenties or thirties in good health. Both conserved end residues are part of each CDR3. The order of the fields is V gene, CDR3 length, CDR3 protein.

>TRBV28|18
CASIRRDRGPPGANVLTF
>TRBV3-1/TRBV3-2|16
CASSQGDSNFVGGYTF
>TRBV7-2|13
CASSLQGDNEQFF
>TRBV28|15
CASILSRDGGNTIYF
>TRBV6-5|14
CASSYGNSGNTIYF
>TRBV6-5|15
CASSYSSGGFYEQYF
>TRBV7-6|17
CASSLRASGTRSGELFF
>TRBV9|15
CASSVSQVNTGELFF
>TRBV6-5|16
CASSLTTSGGPNEQYF
>TRBV27|13
CASSFQGTDTQYF
>TRBV14|17
CASSLLGLAGEYNEQFF
>TRBV6-1|14
CASSDKGWNQPQHF
>TRBV7-3|13
CASSSQGTGELFF
>TRBV6-5|15
CASTPRARQNYGYTF
>TRBV2|16
CASSDDVEGQNTEAFF
>TRBV11-2|16
CASSSGTSGRTDTQYF
>TRBV21-1|19
CASSTTGQANQLNYNEQFF
>TRBV27|15
CASSSTSGKVYEQYF
>TRBV13|18
CASSFISGKGQPNTEAFF
>TRBV4-1|16
CASSPYQLAGFDEQYF
>TRBV30|13
CAWNAGGPDTQYF
>TRBV18|18
CASSPWDTLVATNEKLFF
>TRBV3-1/TRBV3-2|16
CASSQEPRGGYNEQFF
>TRBV7-2|15
CASSLGQGKTGELFF
>TRBV13|12
CASSLGGSTIYF
>TRBV20-1|13
CSASKGTIDEQYF